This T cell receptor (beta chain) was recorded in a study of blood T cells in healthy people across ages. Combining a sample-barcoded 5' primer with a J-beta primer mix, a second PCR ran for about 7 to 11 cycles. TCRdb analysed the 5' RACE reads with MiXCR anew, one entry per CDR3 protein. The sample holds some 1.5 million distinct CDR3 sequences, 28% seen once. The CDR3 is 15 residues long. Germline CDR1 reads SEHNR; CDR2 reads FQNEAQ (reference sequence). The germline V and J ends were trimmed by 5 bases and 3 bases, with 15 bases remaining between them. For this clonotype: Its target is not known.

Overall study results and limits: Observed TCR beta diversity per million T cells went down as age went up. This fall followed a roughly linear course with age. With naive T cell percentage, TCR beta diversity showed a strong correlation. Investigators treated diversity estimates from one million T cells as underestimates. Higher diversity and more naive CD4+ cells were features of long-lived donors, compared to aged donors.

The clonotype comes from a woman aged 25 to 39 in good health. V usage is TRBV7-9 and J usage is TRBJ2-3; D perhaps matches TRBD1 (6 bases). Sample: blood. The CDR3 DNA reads TGTGCCAGCAGCGACACAGGGTTTGGTACAGATACGCAGTATTTT. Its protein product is CASSDTGFGTDTQYF.